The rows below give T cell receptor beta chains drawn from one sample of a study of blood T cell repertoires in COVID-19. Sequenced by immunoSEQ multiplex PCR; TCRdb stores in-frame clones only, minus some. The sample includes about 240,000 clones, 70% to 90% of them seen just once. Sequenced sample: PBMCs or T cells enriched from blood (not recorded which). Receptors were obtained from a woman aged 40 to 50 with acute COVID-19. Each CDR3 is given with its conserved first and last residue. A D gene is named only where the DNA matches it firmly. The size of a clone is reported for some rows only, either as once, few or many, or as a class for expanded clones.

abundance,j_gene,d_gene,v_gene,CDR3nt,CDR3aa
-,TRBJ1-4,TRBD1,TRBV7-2,TGTGCCAGCAGACCCCAGGGACAGGGCGGGGAAAAACTGTTTTTT,CASRPQGQGGEKLFF
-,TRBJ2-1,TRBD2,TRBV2,TGTGCCAGCACCAGACTAGCGGGAGTTTACAATGAGCAGTTCTTC,CASTRLAGVYNEQFF
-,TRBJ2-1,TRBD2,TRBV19,TGTGCCAGTAGTATTTTTGGGACCGGGAGGATAGACAATGAGCAGTTCTTC,CASSIFGTGRIDNEQFF
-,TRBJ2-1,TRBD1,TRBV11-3,TGTGCCAGCAGCTTAGAGGGACAGGGGAGGAATGAGCAGTTCTTC,CASSLEGQGRNEQFF
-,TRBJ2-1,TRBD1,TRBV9,TGTGCCAGCAGCGTAGGGACAGGGAATTCCAATGAGCAGTTCTTC,CASSVGTGNSNEQFF
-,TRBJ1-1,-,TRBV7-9,TGTGCCAGCAGCTTAGCCAATGCTGAAGCTTTCTTT,CASSLANAEAFF
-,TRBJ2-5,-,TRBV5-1,TGCGCCAGCAGCTTTACTGAGACCCAGTACTTC,CASSFTETQYF
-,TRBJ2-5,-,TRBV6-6,TGTGCCAGCAGTTACGAGGGCATAAAGACCCAGTACTTC,CASSYEGIKTQYF
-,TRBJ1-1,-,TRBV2,TGTGCCAGGCCAGGTGGGTCTGAAGCTTTCTTT,CARPGGSEAFF
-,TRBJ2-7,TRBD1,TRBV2,TGTGCCAGCAGTCGGGACAGGGTCTACGAGCAGTACTTC,CASSRDRVYEQYF
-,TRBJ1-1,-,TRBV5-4,TGTGCCAGCAGCTCGGGACTGTTAAACACTGAAGCTTTCTTT,CASSSGLLNTEAFF
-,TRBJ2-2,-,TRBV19,TGTGCCAGTAGACTCGGGGGGAACACCGGGGAGCTGTTTTTT,CASRLGGNTGELFF
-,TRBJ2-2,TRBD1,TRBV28,TGTGCCAGCAGCCGCGAACTATATTTGGACAGGGCCCACGCGAACACCGGGGAGCTGTTTTTT,CASSRELYLDRAHANTGELFF
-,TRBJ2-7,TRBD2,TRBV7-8,TGTGCCAGCAGGCCCGGGACTAGGATTGCAGGCGAGCAGTACTTC,CASRPGTRIAGEQYF
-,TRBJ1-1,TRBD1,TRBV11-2,TGTGCCAGCAGCTTTAGTTTAGGACAGGGTGCTTTCTTT,CASSFSLGQGAFF
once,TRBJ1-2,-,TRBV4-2,TGTGCCAGCAGCCAAGAAAAACCCGCGATGCATGGCTACACCTTC,CASSQEKPAMHGYTF
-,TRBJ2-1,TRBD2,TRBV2,TGTGCCAGCAGTGAAGGACTAGCGGATTACAATGAGCAGTTCTTC,CASSEGLADYNEQFF
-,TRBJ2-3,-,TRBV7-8,TGTGCCAGCAGCTTAGTTGCGGGATTGAGCACAGATACGCAGTATTTT,CASSLVAGLSTDTQYF
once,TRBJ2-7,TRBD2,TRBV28,TGTGCCAGCAGGGATGGGACTAGCGGGAGCCACGAGCAGTACTTC,CASRDGTSGSHEQYF
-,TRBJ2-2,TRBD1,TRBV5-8,TGTGCCAGCAGGCCGGGACAGGGGAAAATGTGGAGTCCGAACACCGGGGAGCTGTTTTTT,CASRPGQGKMWSPNTGELFF
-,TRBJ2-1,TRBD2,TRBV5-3,TGTGCCAGAAGCTCGGGACTAGCGGGAGGCAATGAGCAGTTCTTC,CARSSGLAGGNEQFF
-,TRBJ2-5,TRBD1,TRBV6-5,TGTGCCAGCAGCGCCTCGGGACAGGAGGAGACCCAGTACTTC,CASSASGQEETQYF
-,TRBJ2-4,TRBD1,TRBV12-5,TGTGCTAGTGGCTTAACACTGACAGGGGACATTCAGTACTTC,CASGLTLTGDIQYF
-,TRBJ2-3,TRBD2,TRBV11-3,TGTGCCAGCAGCTTAGAAATGACTAGCGGGAGGATCACAGATACGCAGTATTTT,CASSLEMTSGRITDTQYF
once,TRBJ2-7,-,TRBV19,TGTGCCAGTAGCACCCCGGGCCAAAAAGGGGCGGTCTACGAGCAGTACTTC,CASSTPGQKGAVYEQYF
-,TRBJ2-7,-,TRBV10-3,TGTGCCATCAGTGAGACCGGGTTCTCCTACGAGCAGTACTTC,CAISETGFSYEQYF
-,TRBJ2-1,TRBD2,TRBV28,TGTGCCAGCCCCCCGGCTAGCGGGAGCCATGAGCAGTTCTTC,CASPPASGSHEQFF
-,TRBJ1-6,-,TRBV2,TGTGCCAGCCAGATCACCAGGGGCGATTCACCCCTCCACTTT,CASQITRGDSPLHF
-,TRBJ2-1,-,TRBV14,TGTGCCAGCAGCCCACTGGGACAACAAATTAGGGGCAATGAGCAGTTCTTC,CASSPLGQQIRGNEQFF
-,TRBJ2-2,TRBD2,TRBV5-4,TGTGCCAGCAGCTTGGCCACCCTAGCGGGAGGGCGGGCCACCGGGGAGCTGTTTTTT,CASSLATLAGGRATGELFF
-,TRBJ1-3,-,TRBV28,TGTGCCAGCAGCGGGACTATGGGAGGAAACACCATATATTTT,CASSGTMGGNTIYF
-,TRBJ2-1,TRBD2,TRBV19,TGTGCCAGTAGTACCTATCTAGCGGGAGGGACCGATGAGCAGTTCTTC,CASSTYLAGGTDEQFF
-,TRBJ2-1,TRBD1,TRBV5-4,TGTGCCAGCAGCCAACCGGGACAGGGCAATGAGCAGTTCTTC,CASSQPGQGNEQFF
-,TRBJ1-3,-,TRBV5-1,TGCGCCAGCAGCTTGGCCCAAGCCGCCTTCGACACCATATATTTT,CASSLAQAAFDTIYF
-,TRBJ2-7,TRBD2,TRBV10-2,TGCGCCAGCAGAACTAGCGGGAGCTCCTACGAGCAGTACTTC,CASRTSGSSYEQYF
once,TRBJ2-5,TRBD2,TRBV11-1,TGTGCCAGCAGCTCCGACAAAATACCGGGGGGGACCCAGTACTTC,CASSSDKIPGGTQYF
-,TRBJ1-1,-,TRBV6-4,TGTGCCAGCAGGGCACATGGGGGCTTGAACACTGAAGCTTTCTTT,CASRAHGGLNTEAFF
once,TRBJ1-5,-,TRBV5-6,TGTGCCAGCAGCTTTGGTATATCGGGTTTGCCCCAGCATTTT,CASSFGISGLPQHF
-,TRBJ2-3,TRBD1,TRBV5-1,TGCGCCAGCAGCGGGACAGGGGGCGGTGCAGATACGCAGTATTTT,CASSGTGGGADTQYF
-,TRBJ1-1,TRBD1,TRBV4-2,TGTGCCAGCAGCCAGCTCTCCTTAGTGGGACAGCATACTGAAGCTTTCTTT,CASSQLSLVGQHTEAFF
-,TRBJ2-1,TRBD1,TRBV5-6,TGTGCCAGCAGCGAAGCCGGGACAGGCAATGAGCAGTTCTTC,CASSEAGTGNEQFF
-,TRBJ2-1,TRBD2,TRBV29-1,TGCAGCGTTAAGGGACTAGCGGACTACAATGAGCAGTTCTTC,CSVKGLADYNEQFF
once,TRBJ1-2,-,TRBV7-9,TGTGCCAGCAGCTATCAGGGGAGCTGGGGCTACACCTTC,CASSYQGSWGYTF
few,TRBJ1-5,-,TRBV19,TGTGCCAGTAGTATGCTCGGTCAGCCCCAGCATTTT,CASSMLGQPQHF
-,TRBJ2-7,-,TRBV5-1,TGCGCCAGCACCCCGACTACTAACTCCTACGAGCAGTACTTC,CASTPTTNSYEQYF
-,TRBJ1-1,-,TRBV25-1,TGTGCCAGCAGTGAAAGGGGAGGGAACACTGAAGCTTTCTTT,CASSERGGNTEAFF
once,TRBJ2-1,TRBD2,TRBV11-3,TGTGCCAGCAGCTTCGCCGGGAGGAGGGATGAGCAGTTCTTC,CASSFAGRRDEQFF
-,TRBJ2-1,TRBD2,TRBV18,TGTGCCAGCTCACCAGCCCCCTTACCTATAGCGGGAGTGGGTAATGAGCAGTTCTTC,CASSPAPLPIAGVGNEQFF
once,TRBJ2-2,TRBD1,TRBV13,TGTGCCAGCAGCCAGGGGGTCGGGGAGCTGTTTTTT,CASSQGVGELFF
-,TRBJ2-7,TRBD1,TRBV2,TGTGCCAGCACCCCGGGACAGGGGGTTCCTATCTACGAGCAGTACTTC,CASTPGQGVPIYEQYF
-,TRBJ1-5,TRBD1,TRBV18,TGTGCCAGCTCAACTGGACAGGACAATCAGCCCCAGCATTTT,CASSTGQDNQPQHF
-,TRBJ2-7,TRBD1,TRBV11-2,TGTGCCAGCAGCTTAGAGACAGGGGTATGGTACGAGCAGTACTTC,CASSLETGVWYEQYF
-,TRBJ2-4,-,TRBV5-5,TGTGCCAGCAGCTTGGCTGGGACTGGGGGAAGAAACATTCAGTACTTC,CASSLAGTGGRNIQYF
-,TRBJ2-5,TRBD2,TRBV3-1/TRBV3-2,TGTGCCAGCAGCCAAGATTGGGCTAGCGGGAAGGAGACCCAGTACTTC,CASSQDWASGKETQYF
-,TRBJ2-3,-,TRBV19,TGTGCCAGTAGACTGGGAGGCGTAGGCACAGATACGCAGTATTTT,CASRLGGVGTDTQYF
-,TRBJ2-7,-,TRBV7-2,TGTGCCAGCAGCTTAGCCGCTGGGGGGAACTCCTACGAGCAGTACTTC,CASSLAAGGNSYEQYF
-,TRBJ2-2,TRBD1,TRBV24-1,TGTGCCACCAGTGATCAGGGACAGGGGAACACCGGGGAGCTGTTTTTT,CATSDQGQGNTGELFF
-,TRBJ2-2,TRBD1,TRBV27,TGTGCCAGCACCCTATCCGGGACAGGGGACACCGGGGAGCTGTTTTTT,CASTLSGTGDTGELFF
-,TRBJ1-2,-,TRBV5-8,TGTGCCAGCAGCTGGACACACTATGGCTACACCTTC,CASSWTHYGYTF
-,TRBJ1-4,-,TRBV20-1,TGCAGTGCTAGTCGATCGGGGAAACTGTTTTTT,CSASRSGKLFF